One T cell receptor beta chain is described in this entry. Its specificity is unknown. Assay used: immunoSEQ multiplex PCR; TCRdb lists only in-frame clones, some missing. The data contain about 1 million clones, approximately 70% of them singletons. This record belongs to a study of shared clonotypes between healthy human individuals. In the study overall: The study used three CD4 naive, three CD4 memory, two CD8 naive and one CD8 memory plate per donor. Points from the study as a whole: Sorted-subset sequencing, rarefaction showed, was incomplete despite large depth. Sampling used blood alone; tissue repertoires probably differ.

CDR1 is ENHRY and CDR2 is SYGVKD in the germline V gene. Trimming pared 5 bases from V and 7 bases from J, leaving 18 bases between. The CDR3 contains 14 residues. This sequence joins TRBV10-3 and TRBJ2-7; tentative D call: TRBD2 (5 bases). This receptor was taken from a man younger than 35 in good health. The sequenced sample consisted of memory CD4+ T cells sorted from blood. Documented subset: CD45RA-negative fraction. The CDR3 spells CAISPSNGVKEQYF. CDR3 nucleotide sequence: TGTGCCATCAGTCCTAGCAATGGAGTTAAAGAGCAGTACTTC.